This T cell receptor beta chain stems from a study of blood T cell repertoires in COVID-19. On the study more broadly: There were acute and convalescent COVID-19 samples, and they came from the United States, Italy and Spain. Sample material is recorded as cDNA or gDNA derived from T cells, B-cell-depleted T cells, or PBMCs.

The authors' processing: Reference gene primer amplification gave estimated nucleated cell counts. Assay used: immunoSEQ multiplex PCR; TCRdb lists only in-frame clones, some missing. The V and J calls and clone size come from that table; D and trimming were worked out from the DNA. The data contain approximately 76,000 clones, approximately 85% of them singletons. This receptor was taken from a woman older than 75 with active or convalescent COVID-19. The material sequenced was peripheral blood.

CDR3 bases: TGCGCCAGCAGCCAAGCACGGGGGGGCCAGGGAACGCCAGATACGCAGTATTTT. Amino acids: CASSQARGGQGTPDTQYF. The rearrangement joins TRBV4-3 to TRBJ2-3, with 8 bases matching TRBD2. V dropped 1 base and J dropped 4; count of bases not matched to a gene: 13. Germline V gene lookup returns CDR1 LGHNA and CDR2 YSLEER. The CDR3 loop spans 18 amino acids.